The sequence of this T cell receptor beta chain was determined in a study of blood T cell repertoires in COVID-19. Looking at the study overall: In each case, the material was cDNA or gDNA derived from T cells, B-cell-depleted T cells, or PBMCs.

The assay was immunoSEQ multiplex PCR, and TCRdb's table has in-frame clones only and misses some. This table has roughly 350,000 clones, under 95% appearing once. Membership in each cohort depended on participant-reported clinical history. CDR1 is MGHDK, CDR2 SYGVNS, per germline. The CDR3 totals 15 residues. J gave up 3 bases and V 4 bases, and 5 bases lay outside the gene matches. The sample comprised PBMCs or T cells enriched from blood (not recorded which). The receptor comes from a woman aged 25-40 years who had recovered from COVID-19. V usage is TRBV25-1 and J usage is TRBJ2-7, with TRBD2 matching 11 bases. In DNA, the CDR3 is TGTGCCAGCAGTGCACCACTAGCGGGAGACTACGAGCAGTACTTC. It translates to CASSAPLAGDYEQYF.